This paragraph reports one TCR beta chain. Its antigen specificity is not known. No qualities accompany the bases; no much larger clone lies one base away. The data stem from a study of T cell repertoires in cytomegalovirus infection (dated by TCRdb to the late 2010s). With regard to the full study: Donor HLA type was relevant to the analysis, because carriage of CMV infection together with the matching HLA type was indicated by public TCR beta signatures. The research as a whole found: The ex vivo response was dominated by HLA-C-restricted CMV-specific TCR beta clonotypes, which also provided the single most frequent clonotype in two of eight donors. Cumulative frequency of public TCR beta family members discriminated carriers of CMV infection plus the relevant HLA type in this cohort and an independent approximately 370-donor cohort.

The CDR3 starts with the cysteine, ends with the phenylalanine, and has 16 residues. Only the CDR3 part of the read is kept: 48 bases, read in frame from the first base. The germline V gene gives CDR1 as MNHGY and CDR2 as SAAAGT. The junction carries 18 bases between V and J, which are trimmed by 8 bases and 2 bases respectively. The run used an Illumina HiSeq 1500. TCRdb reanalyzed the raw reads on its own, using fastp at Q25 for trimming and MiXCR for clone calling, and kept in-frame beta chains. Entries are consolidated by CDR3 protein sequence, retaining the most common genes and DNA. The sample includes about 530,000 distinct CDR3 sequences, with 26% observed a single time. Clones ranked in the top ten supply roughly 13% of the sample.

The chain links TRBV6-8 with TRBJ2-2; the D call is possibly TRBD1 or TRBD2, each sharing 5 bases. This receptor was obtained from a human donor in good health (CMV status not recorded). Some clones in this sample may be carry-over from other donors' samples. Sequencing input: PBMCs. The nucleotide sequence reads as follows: TGTGCCAGCCGTCGTACGGTGGGGGAAAACACCGGGGAGCTGTTTTTT. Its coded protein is CASRRTVGENTGELFF.